The 16 T cell receptor beta chains presented below share a single source sample, sequenced in a study of spatial heterogeneity in lung cancer. Using its own MiXCR run on the 5' RACE reads, TCRdb lists one record per CDR3 protein. The sample holds more than 9,000 distinct CDR3 sequences, 8.5% to 9.5% seen once. As for time point: sample taken at primary tumor resection. Whole RNA was taken from tumor, nontumor lung or frozen PBMC; it was then sequenced unsorted. The sequenced sample was PBMCs, obtained at surgery. Source of these receptors: a male donor with early-stage non-small cell lung cancer.

By share of the sample, this clonotype is medium-sized. V usage is TRBV7-2 and J usage is TRBJ2-7, with 7 bases fitting TRBD2. The CDR3 is made up of 16 amino acids. Germline V lookup: CDR1 SGHTA, CDR2 FQGNSA. Trimming took 6 bases from V and 0 from J; bases not matched to a gene: 11. The CDR3 spells CASSPSQLAASYEQYF. CDR3 DNA sequence: TGTGCCAGCAGTCCCTCCCAGCTAGCGGCCTCCTACGAGCAGTACTTC.

This clonotype is deemed medium-sized. The chain combines TRBV30 with TRBJ2-7, with D possibly being TRBD1 or TRBD2 (5 bases each). CDR3 length equals 13 residues. Trimming shortened V by 0 bases and J by 5 bases, and 11 bases separated the two germline ends. Germline V gives CDR1 GTSNPN, CDR2 SVGIG (reference sequence). Here the CDR3 reads CAWSVGTPNEQYF. In nucleotides, the CDR3 is TGTGCCTGGAGTGTCGGGACCCCCAACGAGCAGTACTTC.

This clonotype was observed many times. The rearrangement joins TRBV7-9 to TRBJ1-4, with 8 bases that match TRBD1. V lost 6 bases, J lost 7 bases, and 7 bases stayed unmatched. Germline loops: CDR1 SEHNR, CDR2 FQNEAQ (reference sequence). The CDR3 covers 14 residues. The DNA for the CDR3 is TGTGCCAGCAGACCAGGGGGCAAGGGTGAAAAACTGTTTTTT. Amino acids: CASRPGGKGEKLFF.

The chain combines TRBV4-1 with TRBJ2-2; D is unclear. The CDR3 runs to 14 residues. Germline lookup yields CDR1 MGHRA and CDR2 YSYEKL. Deletions cut 0 bases from V and 6 bases from J, with 8 bases between. Written as DNA, the CDR3 is TGCGCCAGCAGCCAAGATTGGGTAGCCGGGGAGCTGTTTTTT. Its translation is CASSQDWVAGELFF.

This clonotype was detected ten times or more. This chain links TRBV7-9 with TRBJ2-1, with 8 nucleotides matching TRBD2. The CDR3 spans 17 residues. The V segment lost 5 bases and the J segment 0 bases; nucleotides outside the gene matches: 9. Germline V gene data show CDR1 as SEHNR and CDR2 as FQNEAQ (reference sequence). The CDR3 loop is CASSPLAGGSSYNEQFF. The CDR3 bases are TGTGCCAGCAGCCCCCTCGCGGGGGGAAGCTCCTACAATGAGCAGTTCTTC.

This clonotype was detected many times. The chain recombines TRBV2 with TRBJ2-6; D uncertain. This CDR3 region has 15 residues. CDR1 and CDR2 (germline): SNHLY, FYNNEI. V was pared by 1 base and J by 1 base, with 5 bases between. CDR3 nucleotide sequence: TGTGCCAGCAGTGAAGGGGCGTCTGGGGCCAACGTCCTGACTTTC. Protein: CASSEGASGANVLTF.

This clonotype is categorized as medium-sized. The chain couples TRBV7-9 to TRBJ2-7, with TRBD1 identical over 9 bases. CDR3 size: 15 residues. The V segment lost 4 bases and the J segment 3 bases; nucleotides outside the gene matches: 7. CDR1 and CDR2 (germline): SEHNR, FQNEAQ (reference sequence). CDR3 bases: TGTGCCAGCAGCTCCTCGGGACAGGGCCTCTACGAGCAGTACTTC. This sequence encodes CASSSSGQGLYEQYF.

By sample share, this clonotype is medium-sized. The CDR3 loop is CASSLWGSYNEQFF. The CDR3 coding sequence is TGTGCCAGCAGTTTATGGGGCAGCTACAATGAGCAGTTCTTC. V gene TRBV27 combines with J gene TRBJ2-1; D possibly corresponds to TRBD1 (5 bases). The germline V and J ends were trimmed by 1 base and 3 bases, with 7 bases remaining between them. The CDR3 runs to 14 residues. Looked up from germline, CDR1 is MNHEY and CDR2 is SMNVEV (reference sequence).

This clonotype was seen just once. The rearrangement uses TRBV20-1 and TRBJ2-2; 8 nucleotides agree with TRBD2. Germline CDR1 reads DFQATT; CDR2 reads SNEGSKA (reference sequence). The CDR3 runs to 16 residues. V shed 0 bases, J shed 5 bases, and the junction held 8 bases outside the gene matches. This CDR3 is CSARDLGLADTGELFF. The CDR3 nucleotides read TGCAGTGCTAGAGATCTCGGACTAGCTGATACCGGGGAGCTGTTTTTT.

The table lists this clonotype with many counts. The chain combines TRBV4-3 with TRBJ2-1; no definite D call. V was clipped by 0 bases and J by 6 bases, with 3 bases between them. Germline values: CDR1 LGHNA, CDR2 YSLEER. The CDR3 covers 12 residues. CDR3: CASSQEANEQFF. DNA for the CDR3: TGCGCCAGCAGCCAAGAGGCCAATGAGCAGTTCTTC.

In its sample, this clonotype ranks as medium-sized (0.01 to 0.1%). V gene TRBV4-3 combines with J gene TRBJ2-5; maybe TRBD2 (5 bases). CDR1 is LGHNA and CDR2 is YSLEER in the germline V gene. This CDR3 region has 13 residues. The V gene lost 1 base and the J gene lost 4 bases, with 7 bases spanning the gap. CDR3 protein: CASSQASGETQYF. The DNA of the CDR3 is TGCGCCAGCAGCCAAGCCAGCGGAGAGACCCAGTACTTC.

This clonotype is termed medium-sized. V is TRBV28 and J is TRBJ1-1; tentative D call: TRBD1 (5 bases). Trimming shortened V by 7 bases and J by 0 bases, and 9 bases separated the two germline ends. Germline lookup yields CDR1 MDHEN and CDR2 SYDVKM. The CDR3 totals 13 residues. The DNA of the CDR3 is TGTGCCAGCATCAGACAGATGAACACTGAAGCTTTCTTT. Its protein is CASIRQMNTEAFF.

This clonotype was seen at least ten times. V is TRBV20-1 and J is TRBJ2-1; D is perhaps TRBD2 (5 bases). CDR3 length: 13 residues. CDR1 DFQATT and CDR2 SNEGSKA come from the germline V gene (reference sequence). V lost 0 bases and J 6 bases, leaving 9 bases between the germline ends. In nucleotides, the CDR3 is TGCAGTGCTAGAGAGGGCGGGTTCAATGAGCAGTTCTTC. Protein product: CSAREGGFNEQFF.

This clonotype was seen repeatedly, ten times or more. The gene calls are TRBV11-2 and TRBJ1-6; TRBD1 aligns across 8 bases. CDR3 size: 15 residues. Germline CDR1 is SGHAT and CDR2 is FQNNGV. V trimming: 3 bases; J trimming: 8 bases; junction bases outside the gene matches: 6. The CDR3 DNA sequence: TGTGCCAGCAGCTTTGCGGCAGGGGGCGATTCACCCCTCCACTTT. Protein sequence: CASSFAAGGDSPLHF.

This clonotype was detected many times. This rearrangement joins TRBV10-3 to TRBJ2-2; 7 bases agree with TRBD1. From germline, CDR1 is ENHRY and CDR2 SYGVKD. This CDR3 has 16 amino acids. V shed 6 bases, J shed 0 bases, and the junction held 7 bases outside the gene matches. CDR3 sequence: CAISNPTGANTGELFF. The CDR3 DNA reads TGTGCCATCAGCAACCCCACAGGGGCGAACACCGGGGAGCTGTTTTTT.

The chain is built from TRBV23-1 and TRBJ1-5, with 7 bases that match TRBD1. TRBV23-1 is labeled an ORF, and its function is uncertain. CDR3 size: 14 residues. The V segment lost 2 bases and the J segment 7 bases; nucleotides outside the gene matches: 5. The CDR3 reads CASSQPDRDQPQHF. For the CDR3, the DNA is TGCGCCAGCAGTCAACCCGACAGGGACCAGCCCCAGCATTTT.